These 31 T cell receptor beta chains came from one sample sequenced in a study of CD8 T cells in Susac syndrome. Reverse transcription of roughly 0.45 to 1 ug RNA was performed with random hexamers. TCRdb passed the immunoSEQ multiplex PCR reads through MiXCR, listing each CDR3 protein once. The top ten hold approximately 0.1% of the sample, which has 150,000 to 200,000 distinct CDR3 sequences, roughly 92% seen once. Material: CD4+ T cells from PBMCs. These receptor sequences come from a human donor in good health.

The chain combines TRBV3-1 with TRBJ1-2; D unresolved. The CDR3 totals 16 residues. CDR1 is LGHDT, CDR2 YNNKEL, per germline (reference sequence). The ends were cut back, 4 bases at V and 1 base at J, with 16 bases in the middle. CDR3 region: CASSPPFSRSNYGYTF. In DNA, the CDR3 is TGTGCCAGCAGCCCGCCCTTCAGCCGAAGTAACTATGGCTACACCTTC.

CDR3 sequence: CSVEVGGMNTEAFF. The CDR3 DNA follows: TGCAGCGTTGAAGTAGGGGGCATGAACACTGAAGCTTTCTTT. The chain uses TRBV29-1 and TRBJ1-1; 7 bases agree with TRBD1. Germline trimming cut 1 base from V and 0 bases from J; bases unmatched to any gene: 2. This CDR3 comprises 14 residues. Germline values: CDR1 SQVTM, CDR2 ANQGSEA.

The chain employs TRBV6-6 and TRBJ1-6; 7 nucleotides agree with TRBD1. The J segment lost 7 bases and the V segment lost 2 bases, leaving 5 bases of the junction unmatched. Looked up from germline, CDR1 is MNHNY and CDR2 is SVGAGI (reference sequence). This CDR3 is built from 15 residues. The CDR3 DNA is TGTGCCAGCAGTTACAACGACAGGGCGAATTCACCCCTCCACTTT. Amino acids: CASSYNDRANSPLHF.

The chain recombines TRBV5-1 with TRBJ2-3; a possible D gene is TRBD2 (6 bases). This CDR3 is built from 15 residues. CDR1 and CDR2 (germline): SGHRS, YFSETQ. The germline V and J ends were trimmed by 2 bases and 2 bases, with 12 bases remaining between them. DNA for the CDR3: TGCGCCAGCAGCTTATCAGCGGGCTACACAGATACGCAGTATTTT. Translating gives CASSLSAGYTDTQYF.

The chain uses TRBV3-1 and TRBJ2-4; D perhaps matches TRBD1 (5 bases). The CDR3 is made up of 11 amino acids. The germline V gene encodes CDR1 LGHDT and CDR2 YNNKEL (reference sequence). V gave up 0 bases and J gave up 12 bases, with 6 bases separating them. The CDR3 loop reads CASSQDRAQYF. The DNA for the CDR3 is TGTGCCAGCAGCCAAGACAGGGCTCAGTACTTC.

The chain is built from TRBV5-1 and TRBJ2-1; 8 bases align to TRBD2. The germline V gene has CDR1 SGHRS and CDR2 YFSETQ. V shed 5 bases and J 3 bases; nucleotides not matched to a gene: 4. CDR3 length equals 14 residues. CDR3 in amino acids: CASRTTSVYNEQFF. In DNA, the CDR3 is TGCGCCAGCAGAACGACTAGCGTCTACAATGAGCAGTTCTTC.

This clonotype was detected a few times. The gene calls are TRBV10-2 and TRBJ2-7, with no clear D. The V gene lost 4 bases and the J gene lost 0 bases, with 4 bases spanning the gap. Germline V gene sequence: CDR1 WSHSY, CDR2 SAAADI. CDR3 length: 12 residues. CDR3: CASSANSYEQYF. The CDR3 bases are TGCGCCAGCAGTGCTAACTCCTACGAGCAGTACTTC.

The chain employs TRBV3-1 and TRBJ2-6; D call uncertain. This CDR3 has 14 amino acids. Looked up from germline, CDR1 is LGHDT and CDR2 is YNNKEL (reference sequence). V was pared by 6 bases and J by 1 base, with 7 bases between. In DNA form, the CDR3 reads TGTGCCAGCAGGCTGACATCTGGGGCCAACGTCCTGACTTTC. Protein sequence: CASRLTSGANVLTF.

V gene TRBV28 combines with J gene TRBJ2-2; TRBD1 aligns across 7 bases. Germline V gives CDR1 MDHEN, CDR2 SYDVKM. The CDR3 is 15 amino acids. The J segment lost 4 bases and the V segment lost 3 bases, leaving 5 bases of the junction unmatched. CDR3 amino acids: CASSFADRVTGELFF. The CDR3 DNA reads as TGTGCCAGCAGTTTCGCTGACAGGGTCACCGGGGAGCTGTTTTTT.

The CDR3 sequence: CASSYSAGLKNIQYF. Written as DNA, the CDR3 is TGTGCCAGCAGTTACTCCGCGGGGCTCAAAAACATTCAGTACTTC. The V call is TRBV6-5, the J call TRBJ2-4, with D possibly matching TRBD2 (6 bases). Deletions cut 0 bases from V and 3 bases from J, with 9 bases between. Per germline, CDR1 MNHEY and CDR2 SVGAGI. The CDR3 spans 15 residues.

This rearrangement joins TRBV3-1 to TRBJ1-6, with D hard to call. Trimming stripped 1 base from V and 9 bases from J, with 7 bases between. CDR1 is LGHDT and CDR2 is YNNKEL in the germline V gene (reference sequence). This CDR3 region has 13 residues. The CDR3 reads CASSQVAGSPLHF. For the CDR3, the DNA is TGTGCCAGCAGCCAAGTTGCCGGTTCACCCCTCCACTTT.

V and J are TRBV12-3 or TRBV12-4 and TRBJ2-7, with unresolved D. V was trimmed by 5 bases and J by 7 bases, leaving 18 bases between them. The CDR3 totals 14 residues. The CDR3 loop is CASSLNTGRREQYF. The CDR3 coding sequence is TGTGCCAGCAGTCTAAACACCGGGCGCAGGGAGCAGTACTTC.

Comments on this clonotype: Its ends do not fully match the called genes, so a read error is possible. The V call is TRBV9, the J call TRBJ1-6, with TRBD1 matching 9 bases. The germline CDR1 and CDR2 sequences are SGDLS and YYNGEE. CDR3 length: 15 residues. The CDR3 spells CASSGRTGANSPPHF. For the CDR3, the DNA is TGTGCCAGCAGCGGACGGACAGGGGCGAATTCACCCCCCCACTTT.

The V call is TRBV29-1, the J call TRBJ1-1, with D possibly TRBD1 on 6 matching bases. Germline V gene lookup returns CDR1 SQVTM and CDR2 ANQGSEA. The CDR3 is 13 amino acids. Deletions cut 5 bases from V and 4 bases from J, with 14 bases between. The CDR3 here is CSVMDSPGTEAFF. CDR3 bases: TGCAGCGTTATGGACAGCCCCGGCACTGAAGCTTTCTTT.

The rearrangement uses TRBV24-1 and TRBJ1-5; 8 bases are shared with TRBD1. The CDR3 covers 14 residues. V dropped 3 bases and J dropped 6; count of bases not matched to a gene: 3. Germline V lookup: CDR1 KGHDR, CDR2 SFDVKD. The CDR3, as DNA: TGTGCCACCAGTGATCCAGGGGGCGGTCAGCCCCAGCATTTT. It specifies CATSDPGGGQPQHF.

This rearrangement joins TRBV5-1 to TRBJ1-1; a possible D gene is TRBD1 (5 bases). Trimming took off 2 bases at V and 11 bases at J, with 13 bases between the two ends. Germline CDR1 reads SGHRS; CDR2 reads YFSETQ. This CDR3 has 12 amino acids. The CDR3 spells CASSLTGVFAFF. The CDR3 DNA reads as TGCGCCAGCAGCTTAACGGGGGTCTTCGCTTTCTTT.

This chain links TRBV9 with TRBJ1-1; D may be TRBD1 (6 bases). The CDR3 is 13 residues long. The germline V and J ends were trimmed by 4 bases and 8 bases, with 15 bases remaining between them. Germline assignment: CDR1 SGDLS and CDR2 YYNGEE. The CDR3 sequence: CASSPIGGVEAFF. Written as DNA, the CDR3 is TGTGCCAGCAGCCCCATAGGGGGTGTCGAAGCTTTCTTT. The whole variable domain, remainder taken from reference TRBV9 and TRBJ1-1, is DSGVTQTPKHLITATGQRVTLRCSPRSGDLSVYWYQQSLDQGLQFLIQYYNGEERAKGNILERFSAQQFPDLHSELNLSSLELGDSALYFCASSPIGGVEAFFGQGTRLTVV.

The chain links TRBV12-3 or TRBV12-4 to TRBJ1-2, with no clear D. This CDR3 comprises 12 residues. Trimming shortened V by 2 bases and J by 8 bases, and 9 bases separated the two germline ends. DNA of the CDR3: TGTGCCAGCAGTTTATGGGGAAACGGCTACACCTTC. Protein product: CASSLWGNGYTF.

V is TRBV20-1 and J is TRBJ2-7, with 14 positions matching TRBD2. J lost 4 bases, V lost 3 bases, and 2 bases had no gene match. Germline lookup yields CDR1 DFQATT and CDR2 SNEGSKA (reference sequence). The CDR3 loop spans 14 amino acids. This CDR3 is CSARTSGGAYEQYF. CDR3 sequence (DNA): TGCAGTGCTAGGACTAGCGGGGGGGCGTACGAGCAGTACTTC.

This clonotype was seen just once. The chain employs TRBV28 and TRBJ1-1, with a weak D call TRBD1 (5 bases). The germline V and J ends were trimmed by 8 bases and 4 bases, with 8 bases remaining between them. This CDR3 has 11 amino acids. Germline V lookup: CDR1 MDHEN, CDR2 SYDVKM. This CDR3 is CASRRVTEAFF. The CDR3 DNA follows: TGTGCCAGCCGCAGGGTCACTGAAGCTTTCTTT.

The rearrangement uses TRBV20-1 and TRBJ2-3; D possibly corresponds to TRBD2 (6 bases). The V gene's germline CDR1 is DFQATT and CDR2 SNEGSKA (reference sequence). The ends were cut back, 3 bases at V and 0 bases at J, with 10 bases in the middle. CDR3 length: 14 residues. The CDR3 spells CSARGRLSTDTQYF. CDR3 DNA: TGCAGTGCTAGGGGGAGGTTGAGCACAGATACGCAGTATTTT.

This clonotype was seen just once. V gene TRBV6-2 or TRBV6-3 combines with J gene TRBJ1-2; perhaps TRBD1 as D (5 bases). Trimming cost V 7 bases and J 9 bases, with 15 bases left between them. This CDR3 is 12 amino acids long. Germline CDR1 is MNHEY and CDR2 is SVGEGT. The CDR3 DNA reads TGTGCCAGCACCGAGGGGTTAACCCGCTACACCTTC. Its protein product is CASTEGLTRYTF.

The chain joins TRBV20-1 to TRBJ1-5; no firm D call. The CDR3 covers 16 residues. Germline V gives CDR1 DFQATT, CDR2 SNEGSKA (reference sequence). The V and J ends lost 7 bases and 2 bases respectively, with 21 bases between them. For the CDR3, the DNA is TGCAGTGTCCGGGTACCGCGGACGCAAGGCAATCAGCCCCAGCATTTT. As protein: CSVRVPRTQGNQPQHF.

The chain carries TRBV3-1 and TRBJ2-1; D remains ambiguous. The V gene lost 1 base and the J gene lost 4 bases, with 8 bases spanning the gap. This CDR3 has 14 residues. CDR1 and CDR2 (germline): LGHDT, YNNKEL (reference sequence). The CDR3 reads CASSQGAAYNEQFF. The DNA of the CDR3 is TGTGCCAGCAGCCAAGGGGCAGCTTACAATGAGCAGTTCTTC.

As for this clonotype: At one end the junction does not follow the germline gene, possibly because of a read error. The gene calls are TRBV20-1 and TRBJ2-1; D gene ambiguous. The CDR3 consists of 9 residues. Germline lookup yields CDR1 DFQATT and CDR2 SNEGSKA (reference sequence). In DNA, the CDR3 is TGCAGTGCTAGTATGGCGGCATCCTTC. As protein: CSASMAASF.

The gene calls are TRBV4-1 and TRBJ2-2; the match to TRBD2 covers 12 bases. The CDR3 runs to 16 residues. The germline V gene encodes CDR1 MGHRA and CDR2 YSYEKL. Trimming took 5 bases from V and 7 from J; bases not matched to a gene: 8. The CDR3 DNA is TGCGCCAGCAGCATCCGACTAGCGGGGGATCACGGGGAGCTGTTTTTT. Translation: CASSIRLAGDHGELFF.

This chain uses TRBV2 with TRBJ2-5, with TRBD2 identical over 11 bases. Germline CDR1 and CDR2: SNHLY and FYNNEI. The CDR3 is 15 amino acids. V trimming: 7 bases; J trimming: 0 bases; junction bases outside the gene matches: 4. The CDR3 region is CASIGSGGDQETQYF. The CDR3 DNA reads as TGTGCCAGCATAGGTAGCGGGGGGGACCAAGAGACCCAGTACTTC.

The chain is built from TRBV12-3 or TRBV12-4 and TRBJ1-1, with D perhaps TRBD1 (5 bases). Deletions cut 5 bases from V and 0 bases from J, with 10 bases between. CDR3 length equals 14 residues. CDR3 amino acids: CASSPGVMNTEAFF. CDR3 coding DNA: TGTGCCAGCAGTCCGGGGGTCATGAACACTGAAGCTTTCTTT.

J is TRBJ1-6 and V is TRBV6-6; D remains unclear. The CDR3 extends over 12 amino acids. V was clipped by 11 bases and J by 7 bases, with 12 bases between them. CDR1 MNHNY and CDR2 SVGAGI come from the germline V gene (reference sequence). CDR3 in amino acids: CALGRPNSPLHF. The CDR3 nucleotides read TGTGCCCTCGGGCGACCGAATTCACCCCTCCACTTT.

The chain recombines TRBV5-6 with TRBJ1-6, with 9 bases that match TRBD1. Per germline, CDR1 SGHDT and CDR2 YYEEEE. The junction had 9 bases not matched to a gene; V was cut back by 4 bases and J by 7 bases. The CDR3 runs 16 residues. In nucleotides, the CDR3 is TGTGCCAGCAGCCGGTCCGGGACAGGGTGGAATTCACCCCTCCACTTT. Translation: CASSRSGTGWNSPLHF.

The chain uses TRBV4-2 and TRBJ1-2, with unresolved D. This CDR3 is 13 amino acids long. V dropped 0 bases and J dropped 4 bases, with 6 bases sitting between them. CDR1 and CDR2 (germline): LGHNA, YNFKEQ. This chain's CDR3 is CASSQDLGYGYTF. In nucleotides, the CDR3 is TGTGCCAGCAGCCAAGATCTGGGCTATGGCTACACCTTC.